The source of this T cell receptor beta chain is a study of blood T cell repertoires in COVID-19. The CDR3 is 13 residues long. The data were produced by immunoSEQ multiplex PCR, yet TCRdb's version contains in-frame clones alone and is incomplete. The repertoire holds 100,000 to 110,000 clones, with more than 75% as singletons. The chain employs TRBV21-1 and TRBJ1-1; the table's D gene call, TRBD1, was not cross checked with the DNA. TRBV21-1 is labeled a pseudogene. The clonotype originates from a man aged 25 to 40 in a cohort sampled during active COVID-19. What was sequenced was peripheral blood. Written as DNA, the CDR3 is TGTGCCAGCAGCACTTCAGGGTACACTGAAGCTTTCTTT. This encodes CASSTSGYTEAFF.